This TCR beta chain emerged from a study of tumor-infiltrating lymphocytes in primary liver carcinoma. For the study at large: Primary liver carcinomas in the patients were surgically resected.

Starting from 500 ng of total RNA, TCR beta cDNA was produced with a primer in the constant region. Investigators got TCR beta libraries out of three nested multiplex PCR rounds, done with slightly modified ARM-PCR. TRBV1-TRBV30 forward primers paired with a C-beta reverse primer were used in the first two PCR rounds, which ran approximately 11 cycles each. One entry per CDR3 protein results from TCRdb running MiXCR on the multiplex PCR reads. The table includes 150,000 to 200,000 distinct CDR3 sequences, less than 70% detected once. This CDR3 has 16 amino acids. With 3 bases removed from V and 6 bases from J, the gap between germline ends came to 18 bases. It was unsorted whole blood that yielded blood RNA, and germline DNA was also extracted.

The sequence came from an older woman with primary liver carcinoma and hepatitis B virus infection. This chain uses TRBV12-3 or TRBV12-4 with TRBJ1-5; no clear D gene. The sample consisted of peripheral blood. The DNA of the CDR3 is TGTGCCAGCAGTTTCGGGCAGCCCTCCATGCGTCAGCCCCAGCATTTT. Translated, it gives CASSFGQPSMRQPQHF.